The rows below give T cell receptor beta chains drawn from one sample of a study of T-cell reconstitution after alpha-beta-depleted transplantation in children. TCRdb redid the calling of the PCR reads with MiXCR, one entry per CDR3 protein. Counted here are roughly 490,000 distinct CDR3 sequences, approximately 10% occurring once; the ten biggest clones make up 14%. Material: PBMCs, mostly from graft donor cells, obtained 180 days after TCRalphabeta/CD19-depleted stem cell transplant. These TCRs come from a female patient aged 2-10 years who had a stem cell transplant for aplastic anemia, so the T cells may come from the graft donor. Both conserved end residues are part of each CDR3. Fields, in order: J gene, D gene, V gene, clone size, CDR3 protein, CDR3 DNA. D genes are given only for firm matches. Expanded clones are given a class, and other clones once, few, many or no size at all.

TRBJ2-5 | TRBD2 | TRBV5-8 | few | CASLLSGGYQETQYF | TGTGCCAGCCTCCTATCGGGAGGTTACCAAGAGACCCAGTACTTC
TRBJ2-7 | TRBD1 | TRBV11-2 | . | CASSSNRVLTGVYEQYF | TGTGCCAGCAGCTCCAACCGTGTCTTGACAGGGGTGTACGAGCAGTACTTC
TRBJ2-1 | . | TRBV5-1 | many | CASSLGAGDEQFF | TGCGCCAGCAGCTTGGGGGCCGGGGATGAGCAGTTCTTC
TRBJ2-7 | TRBD1 | TRBV5-1 | few | CASSWGQGAGEQYF | TGCGCCAGCAGCTGGGGACAGGGGGCGGGCGAGCAGTACTTC
TRBJ2-5 | TRBD2 | TRBV28 | . | CASSFSSGAVETQYF | TGTGCCAGCAGTTTTTCTAGCGGGGCCGTAGAGACCCAGTACTTC
TRBJ2-5 | . | TRBV5-1 | many | CASSPHPADQETQYF | TGCGCCAGCAGCCCTCATCCGGCGGACCAAGAGACCCAGTACTTC
TRBJ2-7 | . | TRBV7-3 | . | CASSLKAREGRGPYEQYF | TGTGCCAGCAGCTTAAAAGCGCGGGAGGGCAGGGGGCCCTACGAGCAGTACTTC
TRBJ2-4 | . | TRBV4-3 | few | CASSQGGKNIQYF | TGCGCCAGCAGCCAGGGAGGCAAAAACATTCAGTACTTC
TRBJ2-3 | TRBD1 | TRBV29-1 | few | CSLTPRGDTQYF | TGCAGCCTGACACCCAGGGGGGATACGCAGTATTTT
TRBJ1-6 | . | TRBV1 | few | CTSSLRRDDSPLHF | TGCACCAGCAGCCTACGCAGGGACGATTCACCCCTCCACTTT
TRBJ2-3 | . | TRBV29-1 | few | CSVSKQYTDTQYF | TGCAGTGTCTCGAAGCAGTACACAGATACGCAGTATTTT
TRBJ2-2 | TRBD2 | TRBV12-3/TRBV12-4 | many | CASSFSGRPWTGELFF | TGTGCCAGCAGTTTTAGCGGGAGGCCGTGGACCGGGGAGCTGTTTTTT
TRBJ2-2 | . | TRBV28 | . | CASSLGWNGELFF | TGTGCCAGCAGTTTAGGTTGGAACGGGGAGCTGTTTTTT
TRBJ1-6 | TRBD1 | TRBV20-1 | few | CSARRTGEGSPLHF | TGCAGTGCTAGAAGGACAGGGGAAGGTTCACCCCTCCACTTT
TRBJ2-5 | TRBD2 | TRBV12-3/TRBV12-4 | many | CASSPSRGLARETQYF | TGTGCCAGCAGTCCCTCACGGGGACTAGCACGGGAGACCCAGTACTTC
TRBJ1-2 | TRBD1 | TRBV12-3/TRBV12-4 | . | CASSLRTGTVYGYTF | TGTGCCAGCAGTTTAAGGACAGGGACGGTCTATGGCTACACCTTC
TRBJ1-1 | . | TRBV18 | . | CASSPGRTNTEAFF | TGTGCCAGCTCACCAGGACGGACGAACACTGAAGCTTTCTTT
TRBJ1-1 | TRBD1 | TRBV28 | . | CASTALQGALNTEAFF | TGTGCCAGCACCGCATTACAGGGGGCTCTGAACACTGAAGCTTTCTTT
TRBJ2-1 | TRBD2 | TRBV3-1 | . | CASSQDIGLAGVWNEQFF | TGTGCCAGCAGCCAAGATATAGGGCTAGCGGGAGTGTGGAATGAGCAGTTCTTC
TRBJ2-5 | . | TRBV2 | few | CASSEWQGETQYF | TGTGCCAGCAGTGAATGGCAGGGAGAGACCCAGTACTTC
TRBJ2-2 | . | TRBV5-1 | few | CASSSFPGGQPTGLLTGELFF | TGCGCCAGCAGCTCCTTCCCCGGAGGACAGCCAACGGGCCTTCTAACCGGGGAGCTGTTTTTT
TRBJ2-1 | TRBD2 | TRBV24-1 | many | CATSDLSGVYNEQFF | TGTGCCACCAGTGATTTGAGCGGGGTTTACAATGAGCAGTTCTTC
TRBJ2-1 | . | TRBV9 | . | CASSVDEFPASRFF | TGTGCCAGCAGCGTAGATGAGTTCCCAGCATCTCGGTTCTTC
TRBJ1-1 | . | TRBV15 | . | CATSRDFRNAEAFF | TGTGCCACCAGCAGAGATTTTAGGAACGCTGAAGCTTTCTTT
TRBJ2-1 | TRBD2 | TRBV12-3/TRBV12-4 | . | CASSRTLPGLLSYNEQFF | TGTGCCAGCAGCCGTACTCTGCCGGGACTACTATCCTACAATGAGCAGTTCTTC
TRBJ2-1 | . | TRBV11-2 | . | CASSLEVIPYNEQFF | TGTGCCAGCAGCTTAGAAGTAATACCTTACAATGAGCAGTTCTTC
TRBJ2-7 | . | TRBV2 | few | CAIPGGRGPYEQYF | TGTGCCATACCCGGGGGGCGCGGTCCCTACGAGCAGTACTTC
TRBJ1-1 | . | TRBV28 | few | CASSPSLGGAFF | TGTGCCAGCAGTCCATCTTTGGGCGGCGCTTTCTTT
TRBJ2-7 | TRBD2 | TRBV5-1 | . | CASSYPTSGSSYEQYF | TGCGCCAGCAGCTACCCGACTAGCGGGAGCTCCTACGAGCAGTACTTC
TRBJ2-7 | . | TRBV29-1 | many | CSVESEEGPSYEQYF | TGCAGCGTTGAAAGCGAAGAGGGCCCCTCCTACGAGCAGTACTTC
TRBJ2-5 | . | TRBV27 | . | CASSLSRKETQYF | TGTGCCAGCAGTTTATCCCGGAAAGAGACCCAGTACTTC
TRBJ2-3 | TRBD1 | TRBV6-5 | few | CASSYRQGIRTDTQYF | TGTGCCAGCAGTTACCGACAGGGTATAAGGACAGATACGCAGTATTTT
TRBJ1-5 | . | TRBV18 | . | CASSPPARGGWSNQPQHF | TGTGCCAGCTCACCACCGGCTAGGGGGGGATGGAGCAATCAGCCCCAGCATTTT
TRBJ2-7 | . | TRBV6-5 | . | CASSYIVGGHNEQYF | TGTGCCAGCAGTTACATTGTAGGCGGGCACAATGAGCAGTACTTC
TRBJ2-2 | . | TRBV4-3 | . | CASSQGAQGNTGELFF | TGCGCCAGCAGCCAAGGGGCTCAGGGGAACACCGGGGAGCTGTTTTTT
TRBJ2-2 | . | TRBV11-2 | . | CASSFYIRGSGELFF | TGTGCCAGCAGCTTTTATATCCGGGGTTCCGGGGAGCTGTTTTTT
TRBJ2-6 | . | TRBV5-1 | few | CASSLVRQLSSGANVLTF | TGCGCCAGCAGCTTGGTGCGACAGTTAAGCTCTGGGGCCAACGTCCTGACTTTC
TRBJ2-1 | TRBD2 | TRBV7-2 | . | CASSRLAGGVLYNEQFF | TGTGCCAGCAGCCGACTAGCGGGAGGAGTACTCTACAATGAGCAGTTCTTC
TRBJ2-1 | TRBD2 | TRBV6-1 | . | CASSGPSGRAYNEQFF | TGTGCCAGCAGTGGTCCTAGCGGGAGGGCCTACAATGAGCAGTTCTTC
TRBJ2-7 | TRBD2 | TRBV7-2 | . | CASSILAGGSYEQYF | TGTGCCAGCAGCATTCTAGCGGGAGGGTCCTACGAGCAGTACTTC
TRBJ1-1 | TRBD1 | TRBV7-9 | . | CASSADRVEAFF | TGTGCCAGCAGCGCGGACAGGGTTGAAGCTTTCTTT
TRBJ2-3 | TRBD2 | TRBV6-9 | . | CASSRLAGRSCTDTQYF | TGTGCCAGCAGTCGACTAGCGGGAAGGTCCTGCACAGATACGCAGTATTTT
TRBJ2-5 | . | TRBV10-3 | few | CAISGTESKETQYF | TGTGCCATCAGTGGGACAGAATCGAAGGAGACCCAGTACTTC
TRBJ2-5 | TRBD2 | TRBV27 | . | CASSLGRTSGMRETQYF | TGTGCCAGCAGTTTAGGGAGGACTAGCGGGATGAGGGAGACCCAGTACTTC
TRBJ2-7 | TRBD1 | TRBV4-3 | . | CASSQDRDSEYAAPYEQYF | TGCGCCAGCAGCCAAGACCGGGACAGCGAATACGCCGCACCCTACGAGCAGTACTTC
TRBJ2-4 | . | TRBV20-1 | few | CSAPRGGKNIQYF | TGCAGTGCTCCTCGTGGAGGGAAAAACATTCAGTACTTC
TRBJ1-1 | . | TRBV18 | many | CASSQTGTKNTEAFF | TGTGCCAGCTCACAAACCGGGACAAAGAACACTGAAGCTTTCTTT
TRBJ2-4 | . | TRBV29-1 | many | CSVVERVGPLAKNIQYF | TGCAGCGTTGTGGAGCGGGTTGGCCCTCTAGCCAAAAACATTCAGTACTTC
TRBJ2-7 | TRBD2 | TRBV20-1 | few | CSGLNSGRAYEQYF | TGCAGTGGCCTAAATAGCGGGAGGGCCTACGAGCAGTACTTC
TRBJ2-1 | TRBD1 | TRBV28 | . | CASSSGTGNNEQFF | TGTGCCAGCAGCTCCGGGACAGGTAACAATGAGCAGTTCTTC
TRBJ1-3 | . | TRBV20-1 | . | CSARVSGNTIYF | TGCAGTGCTAGGGTCTCTGGAAACACCATATATTTT